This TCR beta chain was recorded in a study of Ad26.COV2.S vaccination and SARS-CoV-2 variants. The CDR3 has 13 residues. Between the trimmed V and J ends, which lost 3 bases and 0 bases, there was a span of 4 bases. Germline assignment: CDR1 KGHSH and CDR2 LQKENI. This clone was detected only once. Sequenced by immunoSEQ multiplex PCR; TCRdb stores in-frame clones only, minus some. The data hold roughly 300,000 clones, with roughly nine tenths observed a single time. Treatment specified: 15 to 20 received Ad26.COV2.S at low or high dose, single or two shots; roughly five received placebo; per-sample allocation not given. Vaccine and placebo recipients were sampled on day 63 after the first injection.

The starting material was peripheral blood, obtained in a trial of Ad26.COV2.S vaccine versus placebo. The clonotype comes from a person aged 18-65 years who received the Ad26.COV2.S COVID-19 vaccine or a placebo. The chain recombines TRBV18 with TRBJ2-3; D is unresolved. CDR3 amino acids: CASSPGSTDTQYF. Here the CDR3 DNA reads TGTGCCAGCTCACCGGGGAGCACAGATACGCAGTATTTT. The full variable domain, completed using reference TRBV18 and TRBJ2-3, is NAGVMQNPRHLVRRRGQEARLRCSPMKGHSHVYWYRQLPEEGLKFMVYLQKENIIDESGMPKERFSAEFPKEGPSILRIQQVVRGDSAAYFCASSPGSTDTQYFGPGTRLTVL.